Listed here are 31 T cell receptor beta chains from one sample, sequenced in a study of blood T cell repertoires in COVID-19. Data came from immunoSEQ multiplex PCR; TCRdb stores just in-frame clones and leaves some out. The profile covers about 230,000 clones, with 80% to 90% appearing a single time and about 0.93% taken by the ten largest. Sequencing was performed on peripheral blood. The source of these receptors is a man between 35 and 55 years old with acute or convalescent COVID-19.

This clone was counted only a few times. The chain recombines TRBV5-6 with TRBJ1-2; no firm D call. This CDR3 is 13 amino acids long. Germline V CDR1 and CDR2: SGHDT, YYEEEE. V was cut by 0 bases and J by 8 bases, with 11 bases left in between. CDR3 nucleotides: TGTGCCAGCAGCTTGGCGGAGGTCCCCGGCTACACCTTC. Its protein is CASSLAEVPGYTF.

In this sample, this clone turned up once. This CDR3 is CASSQGFPGQGNLEYGYTF. The CDR3 region has the DNA TGTGCCAGTAGCCAGGGATTTCCGGGACAGGGTAACTTGGAATATGGCTACACCTTC. The rearrangement joins TRBV19 to TRBJ1-2; 9 positions match TRBD1. The length of the CDR3 is 19 residues. Germline V gene lookup returns CDR1 LNHDA and CDR2 SQIVND (reference sequence). V shed 6 bases, J shed 5 bases, and the junction held 22 bases outside the gene matches.

In its sample, this clone was seen a few times. The chain couples TRBV2 to TRBJ2-7; no definite D call. The CDR3 covers 14 residues. V lost 3 bases and J lost 5, with 14 bases in between. Germline V lookup: CDR1 SNHLY, CDR2 FYNNEI. Here the CDR3 reads CASSDQVALDEQYF. The CDR3, as DNA: TGTGCCAGCAGTGATCAAGTGGCCCTAGACGAGCAGTACTTC.

The CDR3 here is CASSFGRNTEAFF. CDR3 bases: TGTGCCAGCAGCTTCGGGAGGAACACTGAAGCTTTCTTT. The chain links TRBV7-3 to TRBJ1-1, with D unclear. Between the trimmed V and J ends, which lost 3 bases and 1 base, there was a span of 6 bases. Germline-derived CDR1 and CDR2 are SGHTA and FQGTGA. The CDR3 is 13 residues long.

The chain carries TRBV5-6 and TRBJ2-7; D is perhaps TRBD1 (5 bases). The germline V gene encodes CDR1 SGHDT and CDR2 YYEEEE. Trimming removed 0 bases at V and 2 bases at J, with 9 bases between. This CDR3 region has 14 residues. CDR3 coding DNA: TGTGCCAGCAGCTTGGGACAGTCTACCTACGAGCAGTACTTC. This sequence encodes CASSLGQSTYEQYF. The full variable domain, its missing parts supplied by reference TRBV5-6 and TRBJ2-7, is DAGVTQSPTHLIKTRGQQVTLRCSPKSGHDTVSWYQQALGQGPQFIFQYYEEEERQRGNFPDRFSGHQFPNYSSELNVNALLLGDSALYLCASSLGQSTYEQYFGPGTRLTVT.

The chain carries TRBV19 and TRBJ2-2; TRBD1 aligns across 9 bases. The trim removed 7 bases at V and 7 bases at J, leaving 10 bases unmatched. The germline gives CDR1 LNHDA, CDR2 SQIVND (reference sequence). The CDR3 consists of 15 residues. CDR3 residues: CASTTGGNVGGELFF. CDR3 nucleotide sequence: TGTGCCAGTACTACAGGGGGCAACGTGGGCGGGGAGCTGTTTTTT. The complete variable domain, with remaining parts taken from reference TRBV19 and TRBJ2-2, reads DGGITQSPKYLFRKEGQNVTLSCEQNLNHDAMYWYRQDPGQGLRLIYYSQIVNDFQKGDIAEGYSVSREKKESFPLTVTSAQKNPTAFYLCASTTGGNVGGELFFGEGSRLTVL.

The chain uses TRBV7-2 and TRBJ1-5; no clear D. CDR3 size: 15 residues. The germline V gene has CDR1 SGHTA and CDR2 FQGNSA. With 1 base removed from V and 7 bases from J, the gap between germline ends came to 14 bases. This chain's CDR3 is CASSLEEGYGQPQHF. For the CDR3, the DNA is TGTGCCAGCAGCTTAGAAGAGGGATACGGGCAGCCCCAGCATTTT.

This chain uses TRBV5-6 with TRBJ1-5, with D possibly being TRBD1 (6 bases). Trimming removed 7 bases at V and 8 bases at J, with 16 bases between. The germline V gene encodes CDR1 SGHDT and CDR2 YYEEEE. The CDR3 spans 13 residues. CDR3 amino acids: CASGRQDMKPQHF. The DNA for the CDR3 is TGTGCCAGCGGAAGACAGGATATGAAGCCCCAGCATTTT.

DNA for the CDR3: TGTGCCAGCAGCGAAGCCGGGACTGACCTCAACACCATATATTTT. Translation: CASSEAGTDLNTIYF. This chain connects TRBV5-4 to TRBJ1-3, with D possibly matching TRBD1 (5 bases). Trimming stripped 4 bases from V and 7 bases from J, with 18 bases between. Germline loops: CDR1 SGHNT, CDR2 YYREEE (reference sequence). The CDR3 spans 15 residues.

This clone showed up just a few times. J is TRBJ1-2 and V is TRBV7-3; D possibly corresponds to TRBD1 (6 bases). Germline lookup yields CDR1 SGHTA and CDR2 FQGTGA. The CDR3 totals 16 residues. V lost 5 bases, J lost 8 bases, and 24 bases lay in between. The DNA of the CDR3 is TGTGCCAGCAGCCGCATCGGAGGACAGCGACCTTCAGGCTACACCTTC. Amino acids: CASSRIGGQRPSGYTF. The whole variable domain, filled in from reference TRBV7-3 and TRBJ1-2, reads GAGVSQTPSNKVTEKGKYVELRCDPISGHTALYWYRQSLGQGPEFLIYFQGTGAADDSGLPNDRFFAVRPEGSVSTLKIQRTERGDSAVYLCASSRIGGQRPSGYTFGSGTRLTVV.

The V and J genes are TRBV5-1 and TRBJ2-5; TRBD1 agrees at 7 bases. V gave up 2 bases and J gave up 4 bases; unmatched junction bases: 5. Germline V gene lookup returns CDR1 SGHRS and CDR2 YFSETQ. The CDR3 extends over 14 amino acids. CDR3 nucleotides: TGCGCCAGCAGCTTAGAGGGGGCGGCAGAGACCCAGTACTTC. Translating it yields CASSLEGAAETQYF.

The chain uses TRBV11-2 and TRBJ2-5, with 8 nucleotides matching TRBD1. Germline V lookup: CDR1 SGHAT, CDR2 FQNNGV. The CDR3 has 16 amino acids. V dropped 5 bases and J dropped 4; count of bases not matched to a gene: 12. CDR3 sequence (DNA): TGTGCCAGCAGCCGGGGACAGGCTGGCGCGACAGAGACCCAGTACTTC. It encodes CASSRGQAGATETQYF.

The rearrangement links TRBV6-2 or TRBV6-3 to TRBJ1-5; the D gene is possibly TRBD1 (6 bases). Germline values: CDR1 MNHEY, CDR2 SVGEGT. V shed 4 bases and J shed 7 bases, with 11 bases lying between them. This CDR3 spans 13 amino acids. For the CDR3, the DNA is TGTGCCAGCAGTTTCCCAGGGGACCAGCCCCAGCATTTT. This encodes CASSFPGDQPQHF.

This clone was observed once. This chain connects TRBV27 to TRBJ2-7; the match to TRBD2 covers 8 bases. In germline, CDR1 is MNHEY, CDR2 SMNVEV (reference sequence). The CDR3 totals 14 residues. V was pared by 3 bases and J by 6 bases, with 7 bases of the junction left unmatched. The DNA of the CDR3 is TGTGCCAGCAGTTTGAGGAGGCTAGCGGGCGAGCAGTACTTC. Its protein is CASSLRRLAGEQYF.

The table lists this clone with a count of one. V and J are TRBV7-3 and TRBJ1-1, with D possibly matching TRBD1 (5 bases). This CDR3 spans 13 amino acids. Germline V lookup: CDR1 SGHTA, CDR2 FQGTGA. Trimming took 5 bases from V and 1 from J, leaving 8 bases between them. The CDR3 reads CASSRGQNTEAFF. Here the CDR3 DNA reads TGTGCCAGCAGCCGCGGACAGAACACTGAAGCTTTCTTT.

This clone was picked up one time. For the CDR3, the DNA is TGTGCCAGCAGTTTAATGGGGGCTAGGGCTGAAGCTTTCTTT. This encodes CASSLMGARAEAFF. The V gene is TRBV28, the J gene TRBJ1-1, with D possibly being TRBD1 (6 bases). This CDR3 contains 14 residues. Germline CDR1 is MDHEN and CDR2 is SYDVKM. Trimming stripped 2 bases from V and 6 bases from J, with 13 bases between.

The chain's CDR3 is CASSFGGGGATKTQYF. CDR3 nucleotides: TGTGCCAGCAGTTTTGGTGGCGGGGGGGCAACAAAGACCCAGTACTTC. J is TRBJ2-5 and V is TRBV27, with 9 positions matching TRBD2. The CDR3 runs to 16 residues. The germline CDR1 and CDR2 sequences are MNHEY and SMNVEV (reference sequence). V shed 3 bases and J 6 bases; nucleotides not matched to a gene: 11.

This clone was seen only once. The rearrangement uses TRBV5-3 and TRBJ2-7; 10 nucleotides align to TRBD1. TRBV5-3 is treated as an ORF (open reading frame) with a function not yet certain. There are 16 residues in the CDR3. With V trimmed by 3 bases and J by 3 bases, 9 bases remained unmatched. CDR3 bases: TGTGCCAGAAGCTCCGCCCGCCGGGACAGGGGCTACGAGCAGTACTTC. The encoded protein is CARSSARRDRGYEQYF.

The V and J genes are TRBV2 and TRBJ1-2; the D gene is possibly TRBD1 (6 bases). The CDR3 runs to 15 residues. CDR1 is SNHLY and CDR2 is FYNNEI in the germline V gene. Trimming shortened V by 4 bases and J by 4 bases, and 16 bases separated the two germline ends. The CDR3 DNA sequence: TGTGCCAGCAGTGTCATTCCCACAGGGAGCTATGGCTACACCTTC. Translating it yields CASSVIPTGSYGYTF.

The J gene is TRBJ2-5, the V gene TRBV2; TRBD2 matches 10 bases. Germline CDR1 reads SNHLY; CDR2 reads FYNNEI. This CDR3 contains 15 residues. V was pared by 5 bases and J by 4 bases, with 7 bases of the junction left unmatched. The CDR3 DNA reads as TGTGCCAGCAGTCCTAGCGGGGGAACGGTAGAGACCCAGTACTTC. Protein product: CASSPSGGTVETQYF.

The chain links TRBV18 to TRBJ2-3, with TRBD1 matching over 9 bases. V was pared by 3 bases and J by 6 bases, with 10 bases of the junction left unmatched. The CDR3 has 16 residues. Per the germline V gene, CDR1 is KGHSH and CDR2 is LQKENI. Written as DNA, the CDR3 is TGTGCCAGCTCACCGGTGACAGGGGGGCTGTCGGATACGCAGTATTTT. Translating gives CASSPVTGGLSDTQYF.

The chain combines TRBV5-6 with TRBJ2-1, with 8 bases identical to TRBD1. The CDR3 sequence is 14 residues long. Germline CDR1 reads SGHDT; CDR2 reads YYEEEE. V was clipped by 4 bases and J by 4 bases; unmatched bases: 4. CDR3 amino acids: CASSPWDRYNEQFF. The CDR3 nucleotides read TGTGCCAGCAGCCCGTGGGACAGGTACAATGAGCAGTTCTTC. The full variable domain, its missing parts supplied by reference TRBV5-6 and TRBJ2-1, is DAGVTQSPTHLIKTRGQQVTLRCSPKSGHDTVSWYQQALGQGPQFIFQYYEEEERQRGNFPDRFSGHQFPNYSSELNVNALLLGDSALYLCASSPWDRYNEQFFGPGTRLTVL.

The chain joins TRBV30 to TRBJ1-5, with TRBD1 as a possible D gene (5 bases). Per the germline V gene, CDR1 is GTSNPN and CDR2 is SVGIG (reference sequence). V was shortened by 4 bases and J by 1 base, with 11 bases between the two germline ends. The CDR3 is 14 amino acids. CDR3 region: CAWMGQGSNQPQHF. The CDR3 DNA reads TGTGCCTGGATGGGCCAGGGAAGCAATCAGCCCCAGCATTTT.

The J gene is TRBJ1-1, the V gene TRBV28; weak D call: TRBD1 (5 bases). V lost 2 bases and J lost 7, with 8 bases in between. This CDR3 contains 12 residues. Germline values: CDR1 MDHEN, CDR2 SYDVKM. The CDR3 protein is CASSLVRGEAFF. The CDR3 coding sequence is TGTGCCAGCAGTTTAGTAAGGGGTGAAGCTTTCTTT. The full variable domain, rest sourced from reference TRBV28 and TRBJ1-1, is DVKVTQSSRYLVKRTGEKVFLECVQDMDHENMFWYRQDPGLGLRLIYFSYDVKMKEKGDIPEGYSVSREKKERFSLILESASTNQTSMYLCASSLVRGEAFFGQGTRLTVV.

The chain recombines TRBV6-5 with TRBJ2-7; 10 bases fit TRBD1. The CDR3 is 15 residues long. Germline lookup yields CDR1 MNHEY and CDR2 SVGAGI. V was clipped by 0 bases and J by 2 bases; unmatched bases: 1. The CDR3 bases are TGTGCCAGCAGTTACTCGGACAGGGGGACCTACGAGCAGTACTTC. As protein: CASSYSDRGTYEQYF.

The chain joins TRBV5-6 to TRBJ2-5, with TRBD2 matching 11 bases. Trimming at V came to 5 bases and at J to 4 bases, leaving 7 bases not matched to a gene. The length of the CDR3 is 15 residues. The germline gives CDR1 SGHDT, CDR2 YYEEEE. The CDR3 DNA sequence: TGTGCCAGCAGAATCCTAGCGGGGGGTGGAGAGACCCAGTACTTC. Its protein is CASRILAGGGETQYF. The whole variable domain, filled in from reference TRBV5-6 and TRBJ2-5, reads DAGVTQSPTHLIKTRGQQVTLRCSPKSGHDTVSWYQQALGQGPQFIFQYYEEEERQRGNFPDRFSGHQFPNYSSELNVNALLLGDSALYLCASRILAGGGETQYFGPGTRLLVL.

The V and J genes are TRBV7-8 and TRBJ2-1, with D unresolved. The CDR3 is 15 amino acids. With 2 bases removed from V and 5 bases from J, the gap between germline ends came to 13 bases. CDR1 and CDR2 from the germline V gene are SGHVS and FQNEAQ. CDR3 DNA sequence: TGTGCCAGCAGCTTAAAATGGCCCGCTGACAATGAGCAGTTCTTC. Encoded protein: CASSLKWPADNEQFF. The full variable domain, completed using reference TRBV7-8 and TRBJ2-1, is GAGVSQSPRYKVAKRGQDVALRCDPISGHVSLFWYQQALGQGPEFLTYFQNEAQLDKSGLPSDRFFAERPEGSVSTLKIQRTQQEDSAVYLCASSLKWPADNEQFFGPGTRLTVL.

The sample holds a few counts of this clone. The rearrangement joins TRBV30 to TRBJ1-1, with D maybe TRBD1 (5 bases). This CDR3 region has 14 residues. The germline V and J ends were trimmed by 0 bases and 4 bases, with 12 bases remaining between them. Germline values: CDR1 GTSNPN, CDR2 SVGIG (reference sequence). CDR3 in DNA: TGTGCCTGGAGTGTACATGGGGCTTCCACTGAAGCTTTCTTT. It codes for CAWSVHGASTEAFF.

The chain joins TRBV19 to TRBJ2-5; D is undetermined. This CDR3 region has 15 residues. V gave up 2 bases and J gave up 2 bases, with 12 bases separating them. CDR1 and CDR2 (germline): LNHDA, SQIVND (reference sequence). DNA for the CDR3: TGTGCCAGTAGTATAAGGTTAACAGAACAAGAGACCCAGTACTTC. This sequence encodes CASSIRLTEQETQYF.

J is TRBJ2-1 and V is TRBV7-2, with no clear D. Trimming left V 5 bases short and J 8 bases short, with 10 bases between. Per germline, CDR1 SGHTA and CDR2 FQGNSA. The CDR3 has 12 amino acids. The CDR3 DNA follows: TGTGCCAGCAGCCCACAGTGGGATGAGCAGTTCTTC. It is translated as CASSPQWDEQFF.

Regarding this clone: As the CDR3 is not closed by the conserved phenylalanine or tryptophan, this likely results from a read error. It is unclear where the CDR3 begins or ends on the DNA, so no DNA is shown, and the CDR3 is as TCRdb lists it. V gene TRBV5-4 combines with J gene TRBJ2-7; the table's D call TRBD2 went unverified against the DNA. Germline loops: CDR1 SGHNT, CDR2 YYREEE (reference sequence). The CDR3 totals 13 residues, both ends included. CDR3 in amino acids: CASSLGLAGALSL.